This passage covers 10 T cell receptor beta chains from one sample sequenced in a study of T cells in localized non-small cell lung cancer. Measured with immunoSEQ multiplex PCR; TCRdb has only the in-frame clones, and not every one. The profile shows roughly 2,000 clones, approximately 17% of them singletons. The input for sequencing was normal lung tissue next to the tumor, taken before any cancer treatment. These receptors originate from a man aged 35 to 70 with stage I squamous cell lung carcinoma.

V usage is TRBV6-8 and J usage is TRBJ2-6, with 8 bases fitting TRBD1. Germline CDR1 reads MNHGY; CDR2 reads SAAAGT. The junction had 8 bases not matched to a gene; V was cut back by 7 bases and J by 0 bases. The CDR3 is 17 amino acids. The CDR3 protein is CASTGTGLLSGANVLTF. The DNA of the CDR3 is TGTGCCAGCACTGGGACAGGCCTACTCTCTGGGGCCAACGTCCTGACTTTC.

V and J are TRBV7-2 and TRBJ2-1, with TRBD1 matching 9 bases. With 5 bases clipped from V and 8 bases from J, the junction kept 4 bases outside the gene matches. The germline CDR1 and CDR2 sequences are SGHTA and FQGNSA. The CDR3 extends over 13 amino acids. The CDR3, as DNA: TGTGCCAGCAGCCCCCGGACAGGGGATGAGCAGTTCTTC. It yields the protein CASSPRTGDEQFF. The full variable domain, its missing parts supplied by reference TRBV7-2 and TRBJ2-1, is GAGVSQSPSNKVTEKGKDVELRCDPISGHTALYWYRQSLGQGLEFLIYFQGNSAPDKSGLPSDRFSAERTGGSVSTLTIQRTQQEDSAVYLCASSPRTGDEQFFGPGTRLTVL.

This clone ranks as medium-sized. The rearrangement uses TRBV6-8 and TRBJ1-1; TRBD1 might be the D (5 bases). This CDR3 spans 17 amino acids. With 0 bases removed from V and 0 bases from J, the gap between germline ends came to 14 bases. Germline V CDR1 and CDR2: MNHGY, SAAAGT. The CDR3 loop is CASSYSRIGGLNTEAFF. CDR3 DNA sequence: TGTGCCAGCAGTTACTCGAGAATCGGGGGACTGAACACTGAAGCTTTCTTT.

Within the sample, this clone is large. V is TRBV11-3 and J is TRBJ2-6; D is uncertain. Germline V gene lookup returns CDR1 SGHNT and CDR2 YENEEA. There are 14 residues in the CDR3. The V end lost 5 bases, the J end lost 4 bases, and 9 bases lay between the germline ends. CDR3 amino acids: CASSPELGANVLTF. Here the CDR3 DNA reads TGTGCCAGCAGCCCGGAACTCGGGGCCAACGTCCTGACTTTC.

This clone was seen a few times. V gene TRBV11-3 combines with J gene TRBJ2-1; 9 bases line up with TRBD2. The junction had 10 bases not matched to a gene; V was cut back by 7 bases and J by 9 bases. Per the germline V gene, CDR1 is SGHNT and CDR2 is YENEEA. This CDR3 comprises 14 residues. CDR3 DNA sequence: TGTGCCAGCACACGGAGGCGGGAGGGGGTTGAGCAGTTCTTC. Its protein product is CASTRRREGVEQFF.

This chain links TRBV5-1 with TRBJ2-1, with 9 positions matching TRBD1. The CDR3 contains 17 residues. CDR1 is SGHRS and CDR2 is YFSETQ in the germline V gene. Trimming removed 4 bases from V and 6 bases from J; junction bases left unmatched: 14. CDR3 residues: CASSLTYRGTGINEQFF. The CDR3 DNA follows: TGCGCCAGCAGCCTGACTTATAGAGGGACAGGGATCAATGAGCAGTTCTTC.

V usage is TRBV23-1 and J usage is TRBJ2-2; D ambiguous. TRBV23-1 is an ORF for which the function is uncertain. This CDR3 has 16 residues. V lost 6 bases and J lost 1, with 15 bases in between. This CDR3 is CASSPRVSVNTGELFF. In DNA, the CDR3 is TGCGCCAGCAGCCCCCGGGTGAGCGTGAACACCGGGGAGCTGTTTTTT.

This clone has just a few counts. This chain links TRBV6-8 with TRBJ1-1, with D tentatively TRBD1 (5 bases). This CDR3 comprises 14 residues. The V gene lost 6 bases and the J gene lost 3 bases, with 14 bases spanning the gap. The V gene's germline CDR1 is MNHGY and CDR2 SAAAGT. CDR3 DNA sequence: TGTGCCAGCAGCTCACAGTGGGGGGACACTGAAGCTTTCTTT. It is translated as CASSSQWGDTEAFF.

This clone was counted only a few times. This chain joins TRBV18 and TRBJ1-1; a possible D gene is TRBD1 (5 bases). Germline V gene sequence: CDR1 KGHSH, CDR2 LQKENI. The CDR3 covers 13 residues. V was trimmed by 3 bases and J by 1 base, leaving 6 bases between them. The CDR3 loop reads CASSPQGNTEAFF. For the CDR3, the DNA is TGTGCCAGCTCACCCCAGGGGAACACTGAAGCTTTCTTT.

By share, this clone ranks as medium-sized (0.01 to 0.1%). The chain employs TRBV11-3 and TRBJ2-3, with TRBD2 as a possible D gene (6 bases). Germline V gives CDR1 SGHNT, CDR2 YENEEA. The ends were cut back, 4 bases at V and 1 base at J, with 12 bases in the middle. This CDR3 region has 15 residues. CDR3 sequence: CASSSISGGTDTQYF. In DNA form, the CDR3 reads TGTGCCAGCAGCTCCATTTCGGGGGGCACAGATACGCAGTATTTT.